These 10 T cell receptor beta chains were sequenced from one sample in a study of breast tumors, draining lymph nodes, adjacent tissues. TCRdb re-called the multiplex PCR reads through MiXCR, storing one row per CDR3 protein. This sample has some 150,000 distinct CDR3 sequences, with 20% to 25% found just once. The lymph nodes were axillary draining lymph nodes from breast cancer patients. The specimen sequenced was axillary lymph node tissue. The receptors were gathered from a female donor with breast cancer. Some clones in this sample may be carry-over from other donors' samples.

This clonotype was seen ten or more times. V and J are TRBV28 and TRBJ2-2; TRBD2 matches 7 bases. J lost 1 base, V lost 10 bases, and 3 bases had no gene match. CDR1 is MDHEN, CDR2 SYDVKM, per germline. The CDR3 covers 13 residues. In nucleotides, the CDR3 is TGTGCCACCCCTAGCGGGAACACCGGGGAGCTGTTTTTT. Protein sequence: CATPSGNTGELFF.

This clonotype was counted ten times or more. The chain couples TRBV5-6 to TRBJ2-2; TRBD2 aligns across 9 bases. V dropped 4 bases and J dropped 4; count of bases not matched to a gene: 5. The CDR3 sequence is 15 residues long. The germline V gene has CDR1 SGHDT and CDR2 YYEEEE. CDR3 in DNA: TGTGCCAGCAGCGCTCCGGGACTAGCCACCGGGGAGCTGTTTTTT. Translating it yields CASSAPGLATGELFF.

This clonotype was picked up a small number of times. The DNA of the CDR3 is TGTGCCAGCAGCTTAATCGTCGCGGGACTAGCGGGAGTAAGGGAGCAGTTCTTC. It encodes CASSLIVAGLAGVREQFF. V gene TRBV11-2 combines with J gene TRBJ2-1, with TRBD2 matching over 14 bases. From germline, CDR1 is SGHAT and CDR2 FQNNGV. The CDR3 has 18 amino acids. V shed 2 bases, J shed 10 bases, and the junction held 13 bases outside the gene matches.

This clonotype has just a few counts. CDR3 sequence (DNA): TGTGCCAGCTCACCACCCCGGGCAGGGACGAACACCGGGGAGCTGTTTTTT. It yields the protein CASSPPRAGTNTGELFF. This rearrangement joins TRBV18 to TRBJ2-2, with D tentatively TRBD1 (5 bases). There are 17 residues in the CDR3. V lost 0 bases to trimming and J lost 0 bases, with 11 bases between them. Germline CDR1 KGHSH, CDR2 LQKENI.

This clonotype was seen repeatedly, ten times or more. The chain couples TRBV7-9 to TRBJ2-3, with 8 nucleotides matching TRBD1. The germline gives CDR1 SEHNR, CDR2 FQNEAQ (reference sequence). The CDR3 runs 16 residues. The ends lost 3 bases at V and 2 bases at J; junction bases unmatched: 7. The CDR3 loop is CASSFVDRELTDTQYF. In nucleotides, the CDR3 is TGTGCCAGCAGCTTCGTGGACAGGGAACTCACAGATACGCAGTATTTT. Together with reference TRBV7-9 and TRBJ2-3, the CDR3 gives the full variable domain: DTGVSQNPRHKITKRGQNVTFRCDPISEHNRLYWYRQTLGQGPEFLTYFQNEAQLEKSRLLSDRFSAERPKGSFSTLEIQRTEQGDSAMYLCASSFVDRELTDTQYFGPGTRLTVL.

This clonotype was counted at least ten times. The rearrangement uses TRBV6-1 and TRBJ2-7; D is possibly TRBD1 or TRBD2 (5 bases each). V was cut by 6 bases and J by 1 base, with 10 bases left in between. The CDR3 consists of 13 residues. Germline values: CDR1 MNHNS, CDR2 SASEGT. DNA of the CDR3: TGTGCCAGCAGCCGGGACCCGTCCTACGAGCAGTACTTC. Encoded protein: CASSRDPSYEQYF.

This clonotype was counted only a few times. A much more abundant neighbour one base away suggests this may be a read error. J is TRBJ2-7 and V is TRBV20-1; D may be TRBD2 (6 bases). The CDR3 length is 12 residues. Germline assignment: CDR1 DFQATT and CDR2 SNEGSKA (reference sequence). The CDR3 DNA follows: TGCAGTGCTAGCGGGAGAGACTACGAGCAGCACTTC. Its translation: CSASGRDYEQHF.

In this sample, this clonotype turned up many times. The chain combines TRBV19 with TRBJ2-2; D gene unclear. This CDR3 has 14 residues. V was cut by 2 bases and J by 7 bases, with 11 bases left in between. Germline CDR1 and CDR2: LNHDA and SQIVND (reference sequence). The CDR3, as DNA: TGTGCCAGTAGTATATTCGGGCATAGCGGGGAGCTGTTTTTT. Amino acids: CASSIFGHSGELFF. The variable domain in full, with the rest retrieved from reference TRBV19 and TRBJ2-2, is DGGITQSPKYLFRKEGQNVTLSCEQNLNHDAMYWYRQDPGQGLRLIYYSQIVNDFQKGDIAEGYSVSREKKESFPLTVTSAQKNPTAFYLCASSIFGHSGELFFGEGSRLTVL.

This chain connects TRBV28 to TRBJ2-1; D is possibly TRBD1 (6 bases). V dropped 6 bases and J dropped 4 bases, with 13 bases sitting between them. Germline values: CDR1 MDHEN, CDR2 SYDVKM. This CDR3 is 14 amino acids long. The CDR3 DNA reads as TGTGCCAGCAGGCAGGGGCAAACTTACAATGAGCAGTTCTTC. Translating it yields CASRQGQTYNEQFF.

This clonotype was seen repeatedly, ten times or more. The J gene is TRBJ2-3, the V gene TRBV20-1, with 11 bases identical to TRBD2. CDR3 length: 15 residues. J was trimmed by 2 bases and V by 2 bases; bases with no gene match: 3. Looked up from germline, CDR1 is DFQATT and CDR2 is SNEGSKA (reference sequence). The CDR3, as DNA: TGCAGTGCTAGAAGGACTAGCGGGTCCACAGATACGCAGTATTTT. It codes for CSARRTSGSTDTQYF.